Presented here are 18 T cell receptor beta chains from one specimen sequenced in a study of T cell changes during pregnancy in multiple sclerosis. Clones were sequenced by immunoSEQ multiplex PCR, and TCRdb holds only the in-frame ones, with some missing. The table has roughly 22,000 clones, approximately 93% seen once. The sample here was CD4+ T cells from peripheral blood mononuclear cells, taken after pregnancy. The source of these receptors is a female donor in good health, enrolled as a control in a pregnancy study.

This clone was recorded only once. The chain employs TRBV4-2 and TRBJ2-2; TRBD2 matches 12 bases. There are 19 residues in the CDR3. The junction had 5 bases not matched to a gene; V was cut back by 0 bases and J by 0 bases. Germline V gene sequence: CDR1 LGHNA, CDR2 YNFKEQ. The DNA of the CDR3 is TGTGCCAGCAGCCAAGATTTAGCTAGCGGGGGGGCGAACACCGGGGAGCTGTTTTTT. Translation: CASSQDLASGGANTGELFF.

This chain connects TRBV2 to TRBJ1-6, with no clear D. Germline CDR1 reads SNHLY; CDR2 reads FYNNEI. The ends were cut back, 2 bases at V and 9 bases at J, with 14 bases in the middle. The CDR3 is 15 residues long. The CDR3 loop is CASSETNVGGSPLHF. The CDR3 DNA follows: TGTGCCAGCAGTGAAACTAATGTAGGTGGTTCACCCCTCCACTTT. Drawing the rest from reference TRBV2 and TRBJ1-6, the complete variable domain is EPEVTQTPSHQVTQMGQEVILRCVPISNHLYFYWYRQILGQKVEFLVSFYNNEISEKSEIFDDQFSVERPDGSNFTLKIRSTKLEDSAMYFCASSETNVGGSPLHFGNGTRLTVT.

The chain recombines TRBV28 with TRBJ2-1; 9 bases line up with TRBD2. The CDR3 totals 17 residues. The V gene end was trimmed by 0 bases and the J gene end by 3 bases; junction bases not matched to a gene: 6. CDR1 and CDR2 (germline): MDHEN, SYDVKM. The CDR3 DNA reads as TGTGCCAGCAGTTTATGGGGGGGCGGGAGGGACTACAATGAGCAGTTCTTC. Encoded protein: CASSLWGGGRDYNEQFF.

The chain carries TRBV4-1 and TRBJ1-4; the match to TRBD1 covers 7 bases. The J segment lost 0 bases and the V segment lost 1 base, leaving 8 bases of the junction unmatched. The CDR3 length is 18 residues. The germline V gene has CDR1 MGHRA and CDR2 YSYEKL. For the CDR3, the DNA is TGCGCCAGCAGCCAAGGCCCCACAGGGGCCGCAACTAATGAAAAACTGTTTTTT. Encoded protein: CASSQGPTGAATNEKLFF.

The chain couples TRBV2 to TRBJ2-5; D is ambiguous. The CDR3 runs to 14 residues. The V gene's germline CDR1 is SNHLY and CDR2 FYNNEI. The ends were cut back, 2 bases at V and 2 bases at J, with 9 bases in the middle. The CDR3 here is CASSELVYQETQYF. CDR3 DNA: TGTGCCAGCAGTGAACTCGTATATCAAGAGACCCAGTACTTC. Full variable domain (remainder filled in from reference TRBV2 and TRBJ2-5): EPEVTQTPSHQVTQMGQEVILRCVPISNHLYFYWYRQILGQKVEFLVSFYNNEISEKSEIFDDQFSVERPDGSNFTLKIRSTKLEDSAMYFCASSELVYQETQYFGPGTRLLVL.

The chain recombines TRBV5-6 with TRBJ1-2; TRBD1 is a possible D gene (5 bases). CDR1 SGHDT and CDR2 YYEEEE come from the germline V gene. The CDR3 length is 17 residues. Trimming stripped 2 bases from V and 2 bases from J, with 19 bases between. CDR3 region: CASSFLSGGLQNYGYTF. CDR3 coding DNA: TGTGCCAGCAGCTTCCTGTCTGGGGGACTACAAAACTATGGCTACACCTTC.

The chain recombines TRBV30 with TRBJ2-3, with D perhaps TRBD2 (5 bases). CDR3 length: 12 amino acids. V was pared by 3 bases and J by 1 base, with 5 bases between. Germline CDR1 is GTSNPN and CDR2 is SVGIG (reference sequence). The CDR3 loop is CAWSGGTDTQYF. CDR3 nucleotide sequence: TGTGCCTGGAGCGGGGGCACAGATACGCAGTATTTT. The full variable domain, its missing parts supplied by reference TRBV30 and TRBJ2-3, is SQTIHQWPATLVQPVGSPLSLECTVEGTSNPNLYWYRQAAGRGLQLLFYSVGIGQISSEVPQNLSASRPQDRQFILSSKKLLLSDSGFYLCAWSGGTDTQYFGPGTRLTVL.

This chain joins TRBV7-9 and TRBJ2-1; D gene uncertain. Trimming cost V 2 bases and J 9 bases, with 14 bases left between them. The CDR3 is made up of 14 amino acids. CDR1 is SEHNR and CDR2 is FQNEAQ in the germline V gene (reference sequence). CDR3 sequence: CASSLMWADGEQFF. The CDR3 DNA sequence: TGTGCCAGCAGCTTAATGTGGGCCGATGGTGAGCAGTTCTTC.

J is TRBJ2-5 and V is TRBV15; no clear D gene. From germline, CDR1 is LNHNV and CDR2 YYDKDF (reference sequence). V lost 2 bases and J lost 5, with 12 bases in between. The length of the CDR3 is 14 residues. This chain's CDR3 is CATSRSRSGETQYF. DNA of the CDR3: TGTGCCACCAGCAGATCGCGGAGTGGGGAGACCCAGTACTTC.

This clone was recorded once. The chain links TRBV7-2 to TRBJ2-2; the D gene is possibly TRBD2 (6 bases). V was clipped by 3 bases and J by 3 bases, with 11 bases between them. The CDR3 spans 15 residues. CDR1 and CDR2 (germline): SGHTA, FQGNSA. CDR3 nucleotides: TGTGCCAGCAGCTTGACTAGGTCGCACACCGGGGAGCTGTTTTTT. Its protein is CASSLTRSHTGELFF.

DNA for the CDR3: TGTGCCAGCAGCTCCGACAGGAGTATAAACATTCAGTACTTC. Its translation: CASSSDRSINIQYF. The chain employs TRBV7-8 and TRBJ2-4; D might be TRBD1 (6 bases). The germline V and J ends were trimmed by 4 bases and 6 bases, with 13 bases remaining between them. The CDR3 is 14 residues long. Germline V gives CDR1 SGHVS, CDR2 FQNEAQ.

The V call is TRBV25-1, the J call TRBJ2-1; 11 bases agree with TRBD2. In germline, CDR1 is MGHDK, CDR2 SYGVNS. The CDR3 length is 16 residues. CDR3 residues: CASGTDAGLADNEQFF. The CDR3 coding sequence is TGTGCTTCTGGGACAGACGCGGGACTAGCGGACAATGAGCAGTTCTTC.

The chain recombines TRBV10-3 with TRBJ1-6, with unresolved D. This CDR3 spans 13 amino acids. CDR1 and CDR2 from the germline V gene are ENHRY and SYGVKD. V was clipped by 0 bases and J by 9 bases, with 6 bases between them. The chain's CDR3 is CAISESMASPLHF. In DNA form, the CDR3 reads TGTGCCATCAGTGAGTCGATGGCTTCACCCCTCCACTTT.

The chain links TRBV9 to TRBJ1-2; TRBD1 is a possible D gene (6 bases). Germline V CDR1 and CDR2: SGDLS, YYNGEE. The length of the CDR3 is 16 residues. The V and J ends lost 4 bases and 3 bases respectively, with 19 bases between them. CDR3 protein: CASSPQSRGPYYGYTF. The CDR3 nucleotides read TGTGCCAGCAGCCCCCAGAGCAGGGGCCCGTACTATGGCTACACCTTC.

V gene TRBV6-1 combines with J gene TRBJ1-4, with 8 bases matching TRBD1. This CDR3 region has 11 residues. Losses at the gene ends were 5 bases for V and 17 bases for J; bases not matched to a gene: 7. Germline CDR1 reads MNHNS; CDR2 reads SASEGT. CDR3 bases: TGTGCCAGCAGTTGGACAGGGAATAGTTTTTTT. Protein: CASSWTGNSFF.

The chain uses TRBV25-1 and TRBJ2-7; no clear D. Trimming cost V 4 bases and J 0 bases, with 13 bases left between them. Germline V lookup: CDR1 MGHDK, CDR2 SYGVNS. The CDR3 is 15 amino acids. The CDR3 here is CASSASGSRSYEQYF. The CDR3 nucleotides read TGTGCCAGCAGTGCCTCCGGGTCTCGCTCCTACGAGCAGTACTTC.

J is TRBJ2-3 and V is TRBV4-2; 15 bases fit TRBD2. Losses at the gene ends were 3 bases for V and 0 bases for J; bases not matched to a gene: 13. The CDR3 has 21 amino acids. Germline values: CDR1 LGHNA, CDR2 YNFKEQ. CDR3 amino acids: CASSHDGTGLAGGSSTDTQYF. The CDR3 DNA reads TGTGCCAGCAGCCACGACGGCACGGGACTAGCGGGGGGCTCTAGCACAGATACGCAGTATTTT.

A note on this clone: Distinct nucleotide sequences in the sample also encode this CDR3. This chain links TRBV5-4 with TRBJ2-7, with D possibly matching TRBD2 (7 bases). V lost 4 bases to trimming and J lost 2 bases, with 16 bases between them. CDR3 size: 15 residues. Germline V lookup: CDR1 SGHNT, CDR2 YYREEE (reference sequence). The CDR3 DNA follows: TGTGCCAGCAGCCATGGGGGGGGCATTACCTACGAGCAGTACTTC. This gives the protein CASSHGGGITYEQYF.